This T cell receptor (beta chain) was recorded in a study of cytomegalovirus exposure and HLA in healthy donors. Vbeta (60) and Jbeta (13) primers were used in the PCR. Some clones are missing from TCRdb's copy, which holds only in-frame ones; the method was immunoSEQ multiplex PCR. The profile shows 150,000 to 200,000 clones, around 76% of them singletons. The V and J ends lost 3 bases and 7 bases respectively, with 15 bases between them. Germline-derived CDR1 and CDR2 are MNHNS and SASEGT. The CDR3 has 14 amino acids. Overall study findings and caveats: A later analysis by the authors found several of the most significant clusters apparently linked to common viral pathogens. Earlier analysis found most TCR beta V segments productive about 87% or about 30% of the time. Later, an analysis showed that TCR beta chains associated with HLA were more clonally expanded than others that were equally common. Reports described diagnosis of cytomegalovirus status by the classifier as highly specific and sensitive.

A note on this clone: Antigen unknown.

The sample taken for sequencing was PBMCs. V usage is TRBV6-1 and J usage is TRBJ1-1; TRBD1 might be the D (6 bases). The receptor was isolated from a woman in her 30s in good health and CMV-seropositive. CDR3 sequence: CASSDLGQDSEAFF. The CDR3 DNA follows: TGTGCCAGCAGTGATCTGGGGCAGGACAGTGAAGCTTTCTTT.